This entry concerns a single T cell receptor (beta chain). The normal lung sample lay at least 3 cm, and maximally far, from the tumour. Germline trimming cut 2 bases from V and 8 bases from J; bases unmatched to any gene: 7. The CDR3 sequence is 14 residues long. Germline CDR1 SGHTA, CDR2 FQGNSA. The data were taken from a study of immune cell composition in non-small cell lung cancer. Study-level background: Lung adenocarcinoma or squamous carcinoma made up most tumours.

Sequencing was performed with immunoSEQ multiplex PCR; in TCRdb, only in-frame clones are kept and a portion is missing. Of about 16,000 clones in the sample, over 65% were seen once. This same sample was also part of a study on CD4 T cells in lung cancer. That work adds: Curative-intent resections for stage I-III non-small cell lung cancer supplied tumor and non-adjacent lung tissue. Prior treatments included platinum chemotherapy, and some patients had nivolumab or pembrolizumab.

This TCR was recovered from a human donor with non-small cell lung cancer. The V gene is TRBV7-2, the J gene TRBJ1-2, with 8 bases identical to TRBD1. Input material: non-adjacent lung tissue. In nucleotides, the CDR3 is TGTGCCAGCAGCTTAATGCAGGGGGCGTGGGGCTACACCTTC. Its translation is CASSLMQGAWGYTF.